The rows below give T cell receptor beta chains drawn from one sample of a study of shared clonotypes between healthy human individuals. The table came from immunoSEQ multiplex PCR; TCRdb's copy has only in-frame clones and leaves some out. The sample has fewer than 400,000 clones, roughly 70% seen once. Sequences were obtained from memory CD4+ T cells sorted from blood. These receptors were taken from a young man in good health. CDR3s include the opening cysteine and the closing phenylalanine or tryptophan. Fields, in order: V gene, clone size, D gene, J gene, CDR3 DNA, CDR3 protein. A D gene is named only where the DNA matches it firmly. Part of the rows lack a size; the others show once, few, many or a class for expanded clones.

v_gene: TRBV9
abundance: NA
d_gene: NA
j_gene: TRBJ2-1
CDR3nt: TGTGCCAGCAGCGTAGCGATAGCGGAATACAATGAGCAGTTCTTC
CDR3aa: CASSVAIAEYNEQFF

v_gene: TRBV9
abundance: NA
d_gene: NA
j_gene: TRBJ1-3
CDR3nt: TGTGCCAGCAGCGTGGCCGCCGGGACGGCTGGAAACACCATATATTTT
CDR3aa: CASSVAAGTAGNTIYF

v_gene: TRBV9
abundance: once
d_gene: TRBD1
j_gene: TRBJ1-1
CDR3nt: TGTGCCAGCAGCCCCCCTACAGGGGGCACTGAAGCTTTCTTT
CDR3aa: CASSPPTGGTEAFF

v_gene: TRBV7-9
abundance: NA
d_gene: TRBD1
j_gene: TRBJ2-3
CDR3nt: TGTGCCAGCAGCTTTATGGCCGGGACAGGGACAGATACGCAGTATTTT
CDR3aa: CASSFMAGTGTDTQYF

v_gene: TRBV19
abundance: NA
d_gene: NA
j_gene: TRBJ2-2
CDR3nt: TGTGCCAGTAGTATTCGGCACACCGGGGAGCTGTTTTTT
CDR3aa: CASSIRHTGELFF

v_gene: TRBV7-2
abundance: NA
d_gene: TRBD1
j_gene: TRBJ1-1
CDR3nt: TGTGCCAGCAGCTCACAGGGGTTTGGAACTGAAGCTTTCTTT
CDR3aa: CASSSQGFGTEAFF

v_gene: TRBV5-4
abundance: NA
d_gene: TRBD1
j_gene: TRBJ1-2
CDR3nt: TGTGCCAGCAGCCCCCCCCGACAGGGGAGTCCTGCTAACTATGGCTACACCTTC
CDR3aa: CASSPPRQGSPANYGYTF

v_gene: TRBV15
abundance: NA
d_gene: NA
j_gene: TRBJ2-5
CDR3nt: TGTGCCACCAGCATCGACCCGAAGGAGACCCAGTACTTC
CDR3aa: CATSIDPKETQYF

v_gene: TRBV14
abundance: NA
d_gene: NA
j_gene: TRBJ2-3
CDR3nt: TGTGCCAGCAGCAAGGGGCGGACCACAGATACGCAGTATTTT
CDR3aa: CASSKGRTTDTQYF

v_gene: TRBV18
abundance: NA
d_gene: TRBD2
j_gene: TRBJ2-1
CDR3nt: TGTGCCAGCTCACCACTCTTCGTCCCAACTAGCGGGAGAGACAATGAGCAGTTCTTC
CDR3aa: CASSPLFVPTSGRDNEQFF

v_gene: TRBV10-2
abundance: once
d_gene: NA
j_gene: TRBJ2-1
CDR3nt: TGCGCCAGCAGAGATTTCACCGGGACTGGGCCTTCGAATGAGCAGTTCTTC
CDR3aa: CASRDFTGTGPSNEQFF

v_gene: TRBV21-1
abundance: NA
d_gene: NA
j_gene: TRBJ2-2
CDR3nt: TGTGCCAGCAGCAAAGCGTTCAACAGGGCCCTCACCGGGGAGCTGTTTTTT
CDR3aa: CASSKAFNRALTGELFF

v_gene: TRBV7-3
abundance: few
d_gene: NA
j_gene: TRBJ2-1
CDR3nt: TGTGCCAGCAGCTTGAAGCCCCCGGATGAGCAGTTCTTC
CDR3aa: CASSLKPPDEQFF

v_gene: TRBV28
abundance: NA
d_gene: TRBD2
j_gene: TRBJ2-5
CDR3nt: TGTGCCAGCAGCACGGCGGGAGCCAAAGAGACCCAGTACTTC
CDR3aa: CASSTAGAKETQYF

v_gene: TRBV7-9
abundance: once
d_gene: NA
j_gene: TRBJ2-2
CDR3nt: TGTGCCAGCAGCTTAGCGGTTGCCGCGAACACCGGGGAGCTGTTTTTT
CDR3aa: CASSLAVAANTGELFF

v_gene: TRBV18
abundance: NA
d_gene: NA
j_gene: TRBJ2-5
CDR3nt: TGTGCCAGCTCACCACCGACGATTTTTTTCGGAGAGACCCAGTACTTC
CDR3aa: CASSPPTIFFGETQYF

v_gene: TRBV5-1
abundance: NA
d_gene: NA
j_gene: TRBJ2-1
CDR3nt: TGCGCCAGCAGCGAGGTTCCCACTGAGCAGTTCTTC
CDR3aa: CASSEVPTEQFF

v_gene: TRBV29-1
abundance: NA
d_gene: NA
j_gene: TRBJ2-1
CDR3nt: TGCAGCGTTGAAGACTATAGCTCCTACAATGAGCAGTTCTTC
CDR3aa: CSVEDYSSYNEQFF

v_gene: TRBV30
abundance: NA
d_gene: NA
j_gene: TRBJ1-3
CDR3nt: TGTGCCTGGAGTGTCAATCCCTTCTCTGGAAACACCATATATTTT
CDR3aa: CAWSVNPFSGNTIYF

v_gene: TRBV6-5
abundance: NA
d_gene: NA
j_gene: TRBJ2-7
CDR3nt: TGTGCCAGCAGTTACTCCCAGAGCTCCTACGAGCAGTACTTC
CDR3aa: CASSYSQSSYEQYF

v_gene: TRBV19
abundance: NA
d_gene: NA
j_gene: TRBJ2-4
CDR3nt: TGTGCCAGTAGTATGTTCCCGCAGGGCGCGGGAACCAAAAACATTCAGTACTTC
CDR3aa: CASSMFPQGAGTKNIQYF

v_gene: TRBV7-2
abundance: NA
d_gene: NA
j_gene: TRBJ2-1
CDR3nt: TGTGCCAGCAGCTTAGCGTTCGCGGGTTCTTACAATGAGCAGTTCTTC
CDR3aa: CASSLAFAGSYNEQFF

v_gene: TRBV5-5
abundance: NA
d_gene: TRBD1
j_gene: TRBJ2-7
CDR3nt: TGTGCCAGCAGCTTGCGTCGGACAGGGGGCGACTTCCCCTACGAGCAGTACTTC
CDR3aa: CASSLRRTGGDFPYEQYF

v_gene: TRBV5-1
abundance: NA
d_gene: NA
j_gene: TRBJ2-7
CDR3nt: TGCGCCAGCAGCTTAGTGGACAGCTCCTACGAGCAGTACTTC
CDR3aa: CASSLVDSSYEQYF

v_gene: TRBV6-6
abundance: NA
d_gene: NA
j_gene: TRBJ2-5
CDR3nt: TGTGCCAGCAGTTACTCTATAGGGGGGAAGGAGACCCAGTACTTC
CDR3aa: CASSYSIGGKETQYF

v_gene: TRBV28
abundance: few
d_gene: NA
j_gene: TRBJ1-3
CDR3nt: TGTGCCAGCAGCACCGAACGACAGACCTTTAGAAACACCATATATTTT
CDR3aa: CASSTERQTFRNTIYF

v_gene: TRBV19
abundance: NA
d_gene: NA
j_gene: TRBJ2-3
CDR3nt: TGTGCCAGTAGTATATTGGGTCCATCCCTCACAGATACGCAGTATTTT
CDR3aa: CASSILGPSLTDTQYF

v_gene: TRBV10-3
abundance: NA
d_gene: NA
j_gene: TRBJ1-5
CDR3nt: TGTGCCATCAGTGAGGGGACTGGGCCCCAGCATTTT
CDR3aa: CAISEGTGPQHF